These 12 T cell receptor beta chains originate from one sample sequenced in a study of blood T cell repertoires in COVID-19. Sequenced by immunoSEQ multiplex PCR; TCRdb stores in-frame clones only, minus some. The sample lists 110,000 or so clones; roughly 76% were seen once. The sample taken for sequencing was peripheral blood. The receptors stem from a woman between 70 and 85 years old with acute or convalescent COVID-19.

This clone was picked up a small number of times. The chain joins TRBV4-2 to TRBJ2-1, with TRBD2 as a possible D gene (5 bases). V shed 1 base and J shed 7 bases, with 8 bases lying between them. This CDR3 comprises 13 residues. Germline CDR1 reads LGHNA; CDR2 reads YNFKEQ. CDR3 protein: CASSQVEDNEQFF. Written as DNA, the CDR3 is TGTGCCAGCAGCCAAGTGGAGGATAATGAGCAGTTCTTC.

CDR3 bases: TGTGCCAGCAGTCCCCGGACTAGCTCGAACACCGGGGAGCTGTTTTTT. Translated, it gives CASSPRTSSNTGELFF. The chain has TRBV7-3 and TRBJ2-2; 8 nucleotides align to TRBD2. The CDR3 has 16 amino acids. Germline CDR1 reads SGHTA; CDR2 reads FQGTGA. J was trimmed by 0 bases and V by 6 bases; bases with no gene match: 6.

Here the CDR3 reads CASSYPDTAPNQPQHF. CDR3 DNA: TGTGCCAGCAGTTACCCCGACACCGCGCCGAATCAGCCCCAGCATTTT. The chain combines TRBV6-2 or TRBV6-3 with TRBJ1-5; no reliable D call. With 2 bases removed from V and 4 bases from J, the gap between germline ends came to 15 bases. Germline CDR1 reads MNHEY; CDR2 reads SVGEGT. The CDR3 extends over 16 amino acids.

J is TRBJ1-1 and V is TRBV2, with TRBD1 as a possible D gene (5 bases). Per the germline V gene, CDR1 is SNHLY and CDR2 is FYNNEI. The CDR3 runs to 13 residues. V was shortened by 3 bases and J by 3 bases, with 8 bases between the two germline ends. The CDR3 loop is CASSDRAHTEAFF. Here the CDR3 DNA reads TGTGCCAGCAGTGACAGGGCTCACACTGAAGCTTTCTTT.

The CDR3 region has the DNA TGTGCCAGCAGTCACCACAGGGGCGACAATGAGCAGTTCTTC. Residues: CASSHHRGDNEQFF. The gene calls are TRBV6-2 or TRBV6-3 and TRBJ2-1, with TRBD1 identical over 7 bases. The germline gives CDR1 MNHEY, CDR2 SVGEGT. J gave up 5 bases and V 5 bases, and 6 bases lay outside the gene matches. CDR3 length: 14 amino acids.

The rearrangement links TRBV19 to TRBJ2-1; a possible D gene is TRBD1 (5 bases). CDR1 is LNHDA and CDR2 is SQIVND in the germline V gene (reference sequence). The ends were cut back, 1 base at V and 8 bases at J, with 12 bases in the middle. The CDR3 has 14 residues. DNA for the CDR3: TGTGCCAGTAGTATAGGATCAGGGAACTATGAGCAGTTCTTC. This translates into CASSIGSGNYEQFF.

This chain connects TRBV28 to TRBJ1-4; 8 bases line up with TRBD1. V trimming: 1 base; J trimming: 8 bases; junction bases outside the gene matches: 6. The CDR3 consists of 15 residues. The germline gives CDR1 MDHEN, CDR2 SYDVKM. Here the CDR3 DNA reads TGTGCCAGCAGTTTATCCACAGGGGGTTGGGAAAAACTGTTTTTT. It yields the protein CASSLSTGGWEKLFF.

This sequence joins TRBV19 and TRBJ1-1; 10 nucleotides line up with TRBD1. The germline V gene encodes CDR1 LNHDA and CDR2 SQIVND (reference sequence). This CDR3 contains 15 residues. V was clipped by 9 bases and J by 1 base; unmatched bases: 8. This chain's CDR3 is CASHPGTGANTEAFF. The CDR3 DNA is TGTGCCAGCCATCCCGGGACAGGGGCGAACACTGAAGCTTTCTTT.

This clone has only a few counts. This CDR3 is CASSVGRAYNSPLHF. CDR3 nucleotides: TGTGCCAGCAGCGTAGGCAGGGCCTATAATTCACCCCTCCACTTT. This sequence joins TRBV2 and TRBJ1-6; perhaps TRBD1 as D (5 bases). Germline V gene lookup returns CDR1 SNHLY and CDR2 FYNNEI. V was clipped by 6 bases and J by 2 bases, with 11 bases between them. The CDR3 runs to 15 residues. Full variable domain (remainder filled in from reference TRBV2 and TRBJ1-6): EPEVTQTPSHQVTQMGQEVILRCVPISNHLYFYWYRQILGQKVEFLVSFYNNEISEKSEIFDDQFSVERPDGSNFTLKIRSTKLEDSAMYFCASSVGRAYNSPLHFGNGTRLTVT.

The chain couples TRBV21-1 to TRBJ2-5; the table calls TRBD1, which could not be checked here. TRBV21-1 is recorded as a pseudogene. The CDR3 extends over 19 amino acids. CDR3 DNA: TGTGCCAGCAGCAAAGGGGGGCCCATCCGACAGGGTGAAGAAGAGACCCAGTACTTC. It translates to CASSKGGPIRQGEEETQYF.

The chain combines TRBV27 with TRBJ2-1; 10 bases are a match to TRBD1. The trim removed 4 bases at V and 5 bases at J, leaving 8 bases unmatched. Germline lookup yields CDR1 MNHEY and CDR2 SMNVEV (reference sequence). The CDR3 sequence is 16 residues long. CDR3: CASSWGTGVKDNEQFF. In DNA, the CDR3 is TGTGCCAGCAGTTGGGGGACAGGGGTAAAGGACAATGAGCAGTTCTTC.

The CDR3 spells CAWSAGESPLHF. CDR3 in DNA: TGTGCCTGGAGTGCAGGGGAATCACCCCTCCACTTT. The J gene is TRBJ1-6, the V gene TRBV30; D is perhaps TRBD1 (6 bases). V lost 1 base and J 10 bases, leaving 8 bases between the germline ends. Germline CDR1 reads GTSNPN; CDR2 reads SVGIG (reference sequence). This CDR3 spans 12 amino acids. The full variable domain, its missing parts supplied by reference TRBV30 and TRBJ1-6, is SQTIHQWPATLVQPVGSPLSLECTVEGTSNPNLYWYRQAAGRGLQLLFYSVGIGQISSEVPQNLSASRPQDRQFILSSKKLLLSDSGFYLCAWSAGESPLHFGNGTRLTVT.